This T cell receptor (beta chain) appears in the sequencing data of a study of response to subunit inactivated influenza vaccine. Study-wide points: Authors suggested that a seasonal influenza vaccination recruits few new T cells each time.

This clonotype was seen many times. Its cognate antigen is unknown. One entry per CDR3 protein results from TCRdb running MiXCR on the RT-PCR reads. The sample gives about 240,000 distinct CDR3 sequences, about 12% of which show up once; under 10% is in the top ten. The CDR3 extends over 14 amino acids. Germline V gives CDR1 SQVTM, CDR2 ANQGSEA. V was cut by 7 bases and J by 3 bases, with 13 bases left in between. This material consisted of non-naive T cells sorted from PBMCs, taken 14 days before vaccination. The TCR comes from a man aged 45 to 65 who received an inactivated influenza vaccine. The chain couples TRBV29-1 to TRBJ1-6; no clear D gene. The CDR3 protein is CSARSGRYNSPLHF. The CDR3 DNA reads as TGCAGCGCACGCAGTGGGCGCTATAATTCACCCCTCCACTTT.